One sample yielded the 22 T cell receptor beta chains listed below, sequenced in a study of patients and donors after allogeneic stem cell transplantation. Each CDR3 protein is one row after TCRdb ran MiXCR on the RT-PCR reads. The sample records approximately 200,000 distinct CDR3 sequences, more than 35% being singletons. Sequencing was carried out using blood, either unsorted or a sorted T cell fraction (not recorded which). All receptors come from a human donor who was either an allogeneic HSCT recipient or a stem cell or donor lymphocyte infusion donor (not recorded which). It is not recorded whose cells these are; they may come from a transplant donor.

This clonotype showed up just a few times. V usage is TRBV11-2 and J usage is TRBJ1-2, with D perhaps matching TRBD1 (6 bases). The V and J ends lost 0 bases and 6 bases respectively, with 11 bases between them. Per the germline V gene, CDR1 is SGHAT and CDR2 is FQNNGV. The CDR3 totals 14 residues. This CDR3 is CASSLDIGGHGYTF. CDR3 DNA: TGTGCCAGCAGCTTAGATATCGGGGGCCATGGCTACACCTTC.

This clonotype was detected only a few times. The J gene is TRBJ1-6, the V gene TRBV12-3 or TRBV12-4; the D is unclear. Trimming cost V 1 base and J 10 bases, with 14 bases left between them. CDR3 length: 15 amino acids. The CDR3 bases are TGTGCCAGCAGTTTAGGGGCCACGACATCGTCACCCCTCCACTTT. It encodes CASSLGATTSSPLHF.

The chain links TRBV15 to TRBJ2-7; D is unclear. The CDR3 is 15 amino acids. The germline V and J ends were trimmed by 1 base and 4 bases, with 14 bases remaining between them. Germline CDR1 LNHNV, CDR2 YYDKDF (reference sequence). The CDR3 nucleotides read TGTGCCACCAGCAGAGCAGGTTTTGGTCTGTACGAGCAGTACTTC. This encodes CATSRAGFGLYEQYF.

This clonotype was seen a few times. This CDR3 reads CAISESDYGYTF. The CDR3 region has the DNA TGTGCCATCAGTGAGTCCGACTATGGCTACACCTTC. The chain has TRBV10-3 and TRBJ1-2; D is undetermined. Germline V gene sequence: CDR1 ENHRY, CDR2 SYGVKD. V was pared by 0 bases and J by 3 bases, with 2 bases between. The length of the CDR3 is 12 residues.

This clonotype was detected only a few times. The CDR3 loop is CSAPTGNEKLFF. CDR3 bases: TGCAGTGCCCCGACGGGTAATGAAAAACTGTTTTTT. The chain links TRBV20-1 to TRBJ1-4; D is uncertain. The CDR3 loop spans 12 amino acids. Deletions cut 6 bases from V and 4 bases from J, with 9 bases between. In germline, CDR1 is DFQATT, CDR2 SNEGSKA (reference sequence).

This clonotype was recorded at least ten times. V usage is TRBV28 and J usage is TRBJ1-6, with TRBD1 as a possible D gene (5 bases). V lost 3 bases and J lost 7, with 10 bases in between. The CDR3 consists of 14 residues. Germline lookup yields CDR1 MDHEN and CDR2 SYDVKM. CDR3 in amino acids: CASSFRQGNSPLHF. CDR3 in DNA: TGTGCCAGCAGTTTTAGGCAGGGAAATTCACCCCTCCACTTT.

This clonotype was picked up a small number of times. The genes are TRBV5-1 and TRBJ1-3; 8 bases agree with TRBD1. The CDR3 spans 16 residues. V was pared by 4 bases and J by 3 bases, with 9 bases of the junction left unmatched. Germline V gene data show CDR1 as SGHRS and CDR2 as YFSETQ. In DNA, the CDR3 is TGCGCCAGCAGCGCGGACAGGGTTGGCTATGGAAACACCATATATTTT. This sequence encodes CASSADRVGYGNTIYF.

The gene calls are TRBV5-1 and TRBJ2-1; possibly TRBD2 for D (5 bases). Germline CDR1 reads SGHRS; CDR2 reads YFSETQ. The ends were cut back, 3 bases at V and 9 bases at J, with 16 bases in the middle. CDR3 length: 14 amino acids. CDR3 in amino acids: CASSSGRHVGEQFF. CDR3 DNA: TGCGCCAGCAGCTCGGGAAGACACGTCGGTGAGCAGTTCTTC.

The chain employs TRBV5-1 and TRBJ2-5, with 9 bases lining up with TRBD1. Germline CDR1 is SGHRS and CDR2 is YFSETQ. V lost 4 bases, J lost 4 bases, and 8 bases stayed unmatched. The CDR3 covers 15 residues. The CDR3 DNA sequence: TGCGCCAGCAGCCCGTTCTCGACAGGGGGAGAGACCCAGTACTTC. Protein: CASSPFSTGGETQYF. Variable domain in full (rest from reference TRBV5-1 and TRBJ2-5): KAGVTQTPRYLIKTRGQQVTLSCSPISGHRSVSWYQQTPGQGLQFLFEYFSETQRNKGNFPGRFSGRQFSNSRSEMNVSTLELGDSALYLCASSPFSTGGETQYFGPGTRLLVL.

This clonotype appeared a few times. This sequence joins TRBV6-5 and TRBJ1-6, with D possibly matching TRBD1 (5 bases). Trimming shortened V by 0 bases and J by 7 bases, and 10 bases separated the two germline ends. CDR3 size: 15 residues. The germline gives CDR1 MNHEY, CDR2 SVGAGI. CDR3 amino acids: CASSYSGGVNSPLHF. CDR3 sequence (DNA): TGTGCCAGCAGTTACTCGGGGGGGGTGAATTCACCCCTCCACTTT.

This rearrangement joins TRBV9 to TRBJ2-2; TRBD1 is a possible D gene (6 bases). Germline-derived CDR1 and CDR2 are SGDLS and YYNGEE. This CDR3 comprises 16 residues. V was cut by 4 bases and J by 0 bases, with 13 bases left in between. CDR3 DNA: TGTGCCAGCAGCCCGACGGGACAACCGAACACCGGGGAGCTGTTTTTT. Translated: CASSPTGQPNTGELFF.

V is TRBV7-9 and J is TRBJ2-7; D unclear. The V and J ends lost 2 bases and 0 bases respectively, with 20 bases between them. The CDR3 is 18 residues long. Germline-derived CDR1 and CDR2 are SEHNR and FQNEAQ (reference sequence). In DNA, the CDR3 is TGTGCCAGCAGCTTAACCGCTTTGACAAGTCCAAGCTCCTACGAGCAGTACTTC. This gives the protein CASSLTALTSPSSYEQYF.

This chain uses TRBV20-1 with TRBJ1-1; maybe TRBD1 (5 bases). CDR3 size: 15 residues. Trimming shortened V by 0 bases and J by 1 base, and 12 bases separated the two germline ends. The germline gives CDR1 DFQATT, CDR2 SNEGSKA (reference sequence). The CDR3 nucleotides are TGCAGTGCTAGAGATTGGGGGTCGGAGAACACTGAAGCTTTCTTT. It translates to CSARDWGSENTEAFF.

The V and J genes are TRBV7-2 and TRBJ2-1; D possibly matches TRBD1 or TRBD2 (6 bases each). Trimming took off 8 bases at V and 6 bases at J, with 23 bases between the two ends. Germline CDR1 is SGHTA and CDR2 is FQGNSA. This CDR3 has 16 amino acids. The CDR3 DNA is TGTGCCAGCGGGGACACGGGACTCACGATTTCCAATGAGCAGTTCTTC. Protein: CASGDTGLTISNEQFF.

This clonotype was counted at least ten times. The chain has TRBV4-1 and TRBJ1-5; D remains ambiguous. The CDR3 has 13 amino acids. V was clipped by 0 bases and J by 5 bases, with 5 bases between them. Germline V lookup: CDR1 MGHRA, CDR2 YSYEKL. The CDR3 here is CASSQDRYQPQHF. CDR3 nucleotide sequence: TGCGCCAGCAGCCAAGATAGATATCAGCCCCAGCATTTT.

About this clonotype: The conserved final phenylalanine or tryptophan is absent from the CDR3, which likely points to a read error. The J gene is TRBJ1-1, the V gene TRBV20-1; no clear D. Trimming removed 1 base from V and 1 base from J, with 10 bases in between. CDR1 is DFQATT, CDR2 SNEGSKA, per germline (reference sequence). This CDR3 contains 14 residues. CDR3 residues: CSARAGWENTEAFL. CDR3 nucleotide sequence: TGCAGTGCTAGAGCCGGGTGGGAGAACACTGAAGCTTTCTTG.

This clonotype came up a few times. The chain is built from TRBV28 and TRBJ1-6, with 8 bases fitting TRBD1. The V and J ends lost 8 bases and 0 bases, in that order; junction bases with no gene match: 6. This CDR3 is 16 amino acids long. Germline-derived CDR1 and CDR2 are MDHEN and SYDVKM. CDR3 residues: CASLPGQGSYNSPLHF. In DNA form, the CDR3 reads TGTGCCAGCCTACCCGGACAGGGCTCCTATAATTCACCCCTCCACTTT.

V is TRBV7-3 and J is TRBJ1-6, with 7 bases that match TRBD1. Germline values: CDR1 SGHTA, CDR2 FQGTGA. The CDR3 runs 15 residues. The junction had 6 bases not matched to a gene; V was cut back by 1 base and J by 9 bases. CDR3 protein: CASSLRGRGSSPLHF. CDR3 DNA: TGTGCCAGCAGCTTAAGGGGCAGGGGGTCTTCACCCCTCCACTTT.

This clonotype was counted a single time. The chain carries TRBV7-9 and TRBJ2-5, with D perhaps assigned TRBD1 or TRBD2 (5 bases each). V was shortened by 8 bases and J by 5 bases, with 9 bases between the two germline ends. Germline V gene lookup returns CDR1 SEHNR and CDR2 FQNEAQ (reference sequence). The CDR3 loop spans 11 amino acids. CDR3 sequence reads: CASPEGETQYF. The DNA of the CDR3 is TGTGCCAGCCCTGAGGGGGAGACCCAGTACTTC.

The genes are TRBV6-1 and TRBJ1-6; D not resolved. Trimming took off 4 bases at V and 0 bases at J, with 13 bases between the two ends. The CDR3 extends over 17 amino acids. Looked up from germline, CDR1 is MNHNS and CDR2 is SASEGT. This CDR3 is CASSGTGRSSYNSPLHF. As DNA, the CDR3 is TGTGCCAGCAGTGGGACCGGACGTAGCTCCTATAATTCACCCCTCCACTTT.

This clonotype was observed a handful of times. The rearrangement joins TRBV20-1 to TRBJ1-5; D not certain. The CDR3 runs to 14 residues. Between the trimmed V and J ends, which lost 3 bases and 2 bases, there was a span of 11 bases. Germline CDR1 reads DFQATT; CDR2 reads SNEGSKA (reference sequence). Here the CDR3 reads CSARRVTGNQPQHF. The CDR3 nucleotides read TGCAGTGCTAGGAGGGTAACGGGCAATCAGCCCCAGCATTTT.

This clonotype was detected a few times. The V and J genes are TRBV20-1 and TRBJ2-2; no firm D call. The length of the CDR3 is 14 residues. Trimming took 3 bases from V and 0 from J, leaving 8 bases between them. The germline gives CDR1 DFQATT, CDR2 SNEGSKA (reference sequence). CDR3 nucleotides: TGCAGTGCTAGTACCCAGTCGAACACCGGGGAGCTGTTTTTT. Translation: CSASTQSNTGELFF.